This TCR beta chain was sequenced for a study of control samples from healthy donors and cancer patients. Some clones are missing from TCRdb's copy, which holds only in-frame ones; the method was immunoSEQ multiplex PCR. The sample carries some 170,000 clones, 90% to 95% recorded once. Sequences were obtained from PBMCs. This TCR was recovered from a man aged 55 to 70 with colorectal cancer.

The CDR3 DNA reads as TGTGCCAGCAGTGAAACAGGTCACCGGAACACTGAAGCTTTCTTT. Protein product: CASSETGHRNTEAFF. This rearrangement joins TRBV6-4 to TRBJ1-1, with D possibly matching TRBD1 (5 bases). V was clipped by 3 bases and J by 1 base, with 12 bases between them. The CDR3 totals 15 residues. Germline-derived CDR1 and CDR2 are MRHNA and SNTAGT.